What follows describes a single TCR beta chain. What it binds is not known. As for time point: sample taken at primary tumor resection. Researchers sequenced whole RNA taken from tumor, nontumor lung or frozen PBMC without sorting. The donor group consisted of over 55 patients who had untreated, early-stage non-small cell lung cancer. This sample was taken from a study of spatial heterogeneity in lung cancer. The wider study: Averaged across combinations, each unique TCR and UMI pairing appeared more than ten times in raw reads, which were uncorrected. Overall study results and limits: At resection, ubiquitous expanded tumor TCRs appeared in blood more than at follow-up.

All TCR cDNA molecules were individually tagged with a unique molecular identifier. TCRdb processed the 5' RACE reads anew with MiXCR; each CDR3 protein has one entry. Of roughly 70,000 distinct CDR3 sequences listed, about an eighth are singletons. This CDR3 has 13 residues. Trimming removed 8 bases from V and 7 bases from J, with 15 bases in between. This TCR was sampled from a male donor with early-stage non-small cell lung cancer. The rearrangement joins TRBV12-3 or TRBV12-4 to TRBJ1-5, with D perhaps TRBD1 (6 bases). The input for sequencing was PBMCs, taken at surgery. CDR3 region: CASGRRGRQPQHF. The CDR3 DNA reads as TGTGCCAGCGGACGAAGGGGGAGACAGCCCCAGCATTTT.